Here is one TCR beta chain with its context. The source of the sample is a study of CD8 T cells in Susac syndrome. The CDR3 loop spans 14 amino acids. The ends were cut back, 0 bases at V and 6 bases at J, with 12 bases in the middle. Germline CDR1 reads LGHDT; CDR2 reads YNNKEL (reference sequence). The study sequenced TCR beta in blood CD8+ and CD4+ T cells. The TEMRA cells underwent FACS enrichment, while the CD8+ and CD4+ T cells underwent negative isolation. A quantity of about 0.45 to 1 ug RNA underwent reverse transcription using random hexamers. TCRdb fed the immunoSEQ multiplex PCR reads into MiXCR, producing one record per CDR3 protein. The sample shows 150,000 to 200,000 distinct CDR3 sequences, around 94% of them seen only once.

V and J are TRBV3-1 and TRBJ2-7, with D perhaps TRBD1 (5 bases). This TCR was recovered from a human donor with multiple sclerosis. Source material: CD4+ T cells from PBMCs. CDR3 loop: CASSQDQGSAEQYF. CDR3 nucleotides: TGTGCCAGCAGCCAAGATCAGGGTTCGGCCGAGCAGTACTTC.